This TCR beta chain was found in a study of blood T cells in healthy people across ages. Looking at the study overall: Per two T cells, template switching captured roughly one barcoded beta molecule. Study-wide points: Samples with more naive T cells showed higher observed beta diversity. PBMCs left unsorted prevented a conclusive naive versus antigen-experienced comparison.

PBMCs, at least 6 million per sample, were isolated. The CDR3 runs to 13 residues. The V and J ends lost 2 bases and 0 bases respectively, with 5 bases between them. Details on this clonotype: The antigen remains unidentified.

PCR was performed a second time for roughly 7 to 11 cycles using a sample-barcoded 5' primer and a J-beta primer mix. A single record per CDR3 protein comes from TCRdb applying MiXCR to the 5' RACE reads. Among roughly 1,800,000 distinct CDR3 sequences listed, roughly 50% were seen once. This chain joins TRBV12-3 or TRBV12-4 and TRBJ2-7; D is unresolved. The material sequenced was blood. The receptor was derived from a middle-aged woman in good health. CDR3 region: CASSLLYSYEQYF. The CDR3 region has the DNA TGTGCCAGCAGTTTATTGTACTCCTACGAGCAGTACTTC.